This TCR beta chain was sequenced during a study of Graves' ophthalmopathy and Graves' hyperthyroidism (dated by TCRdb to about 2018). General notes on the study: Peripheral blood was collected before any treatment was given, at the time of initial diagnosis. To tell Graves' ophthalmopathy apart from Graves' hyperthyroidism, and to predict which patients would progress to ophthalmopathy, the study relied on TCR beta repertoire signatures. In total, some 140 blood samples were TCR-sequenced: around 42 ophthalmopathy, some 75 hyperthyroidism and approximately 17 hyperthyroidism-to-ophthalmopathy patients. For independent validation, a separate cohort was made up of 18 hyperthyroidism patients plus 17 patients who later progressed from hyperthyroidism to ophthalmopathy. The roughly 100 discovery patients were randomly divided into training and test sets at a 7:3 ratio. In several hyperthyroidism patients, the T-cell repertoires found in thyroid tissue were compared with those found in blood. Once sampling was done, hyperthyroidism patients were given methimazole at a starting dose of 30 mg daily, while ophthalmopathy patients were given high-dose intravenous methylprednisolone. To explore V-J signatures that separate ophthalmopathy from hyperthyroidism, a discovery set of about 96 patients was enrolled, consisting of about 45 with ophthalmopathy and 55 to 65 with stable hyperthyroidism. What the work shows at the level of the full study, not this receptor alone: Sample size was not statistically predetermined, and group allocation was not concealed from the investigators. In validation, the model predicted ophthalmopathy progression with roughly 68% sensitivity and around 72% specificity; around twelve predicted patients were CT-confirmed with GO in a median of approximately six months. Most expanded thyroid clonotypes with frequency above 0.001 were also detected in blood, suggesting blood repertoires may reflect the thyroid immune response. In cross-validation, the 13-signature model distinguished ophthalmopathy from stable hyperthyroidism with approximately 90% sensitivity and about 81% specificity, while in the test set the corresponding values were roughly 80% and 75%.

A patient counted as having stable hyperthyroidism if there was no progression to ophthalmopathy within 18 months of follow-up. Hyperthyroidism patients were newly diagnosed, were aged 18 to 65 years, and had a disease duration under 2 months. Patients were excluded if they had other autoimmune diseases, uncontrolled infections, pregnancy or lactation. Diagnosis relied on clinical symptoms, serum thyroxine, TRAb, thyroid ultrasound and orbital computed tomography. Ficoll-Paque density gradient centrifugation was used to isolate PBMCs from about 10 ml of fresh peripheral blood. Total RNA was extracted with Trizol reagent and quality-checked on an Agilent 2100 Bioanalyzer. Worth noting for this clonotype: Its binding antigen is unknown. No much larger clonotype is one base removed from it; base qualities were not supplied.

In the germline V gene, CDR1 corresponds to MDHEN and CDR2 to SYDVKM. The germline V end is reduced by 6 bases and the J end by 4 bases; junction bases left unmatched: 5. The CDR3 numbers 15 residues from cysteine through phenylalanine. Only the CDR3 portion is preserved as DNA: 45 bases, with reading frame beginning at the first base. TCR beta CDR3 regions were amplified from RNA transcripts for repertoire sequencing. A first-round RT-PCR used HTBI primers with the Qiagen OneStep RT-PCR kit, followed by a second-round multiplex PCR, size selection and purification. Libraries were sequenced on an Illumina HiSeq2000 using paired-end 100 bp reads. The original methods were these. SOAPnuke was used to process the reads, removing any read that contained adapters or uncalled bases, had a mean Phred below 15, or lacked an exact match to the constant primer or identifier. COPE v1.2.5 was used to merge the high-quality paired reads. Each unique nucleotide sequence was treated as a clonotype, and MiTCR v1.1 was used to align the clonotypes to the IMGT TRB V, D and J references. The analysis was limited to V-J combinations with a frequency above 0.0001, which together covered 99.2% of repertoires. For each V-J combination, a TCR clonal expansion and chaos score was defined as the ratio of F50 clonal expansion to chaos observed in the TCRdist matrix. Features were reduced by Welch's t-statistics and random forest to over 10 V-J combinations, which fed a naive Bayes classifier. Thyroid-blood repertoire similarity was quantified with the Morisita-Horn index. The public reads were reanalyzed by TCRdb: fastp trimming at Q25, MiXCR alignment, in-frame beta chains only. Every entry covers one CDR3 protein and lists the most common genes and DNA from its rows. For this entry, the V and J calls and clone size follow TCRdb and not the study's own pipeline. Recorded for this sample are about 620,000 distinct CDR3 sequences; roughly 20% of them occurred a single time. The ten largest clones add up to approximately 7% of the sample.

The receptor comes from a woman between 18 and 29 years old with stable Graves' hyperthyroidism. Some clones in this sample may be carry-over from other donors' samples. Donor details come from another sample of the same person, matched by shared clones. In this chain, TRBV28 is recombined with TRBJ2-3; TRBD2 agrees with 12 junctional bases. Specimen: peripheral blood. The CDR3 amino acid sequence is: CASSTTSGSADTQYF. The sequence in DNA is TGTGCCAGCAGCACGACTAGCGGGAGTGCAGATACGCAGTATTTT.